This entry lists 2 T cell receptor beta chains sequenced from one sample in a study of cytomegalovirus exposure and HLA in healthy donors. The study ran its PCR with 60 Vbeta and 13 Jbeta primers. Using immunoSEQ multiplex PCR, the repertoire was profiled, and TCRdb retains in-frame clones only, with some absent. This sample yields over 120,000 clones, of which around 67% are seen a single time; around 4.7% belongs to the top ten. The source material was PBMCs. The receptors derive from a man between 18 and 29 years old in good health and CMV-seropositive.

CDR3 residues: CASSLILNTNEQFF. CDR3 nucleotide sequence: TGTGCCAGCAGTTTAATTCTGAACACCAATGAGCAGTTCTTC. V is TRBV28 and J is TRBJ2-1; D unresolved. Germline V lookup: CDR1 MDHEN, CDR2 SYDVKM. Trimming pared 2 bases from V and 6 bases from J, leaving 11 bases between. The CDR3 spans 14 residues.

The chain links TRBV5-1 to TRBJ2-7, with D possibly matching TRBD2 (6 bases). V shed 4 bases and J shed 2 bases, with 10 bases lying between them. This CDR3 contains 13 residues. From germline, CDR1 is SGHRS and CDR2 YFSETQ. The CDR3 nucleotides are TGCGCCAGCAGCGTGGGAGGTGCCTACGAGCAGTACTTC. Amino acid sequence: CASSVGGAYEQYF.